The 19 T cell receptor beta chains below were found in one sample sequenced in a study of T cells after yellow fever vaccination. MiXCR, run by TCRdb on the 5' RACE reads, gives a single entry per CDR3 protein. The repertoire holds fewer than 400,000 distinct CDR3 sequences, approximately 12% seen once, with about 3.5% in the top ten. Source: CD4+ T cells sorted from PBMCs, taken 45 days after the yellow fever booster vaccination. All receptors derive from a man aged 18 to 30 who received the YFV17D yellow fever vaccine.

The CDR3 reads CASSFRNRDTEAFF. The CDR3 DNA sequence: TGTGCCAGCAGCTTCCGGAACAGGGATACTGAAGCTTTCTTT. The rearrangement joins TRBV7-2 to TRBJ1-1; D is possibly TRBD1 (6 bases). This CDR3 comprises 14 residues. Trimming shortened V by 3 bases and J by 5 bases, and 13 bases separated the two germline ends. Germline CDR1 and CDR2: SGHTA and FQGNSA. The full variable domain, completed using reference TRBV7-2 and TRBJ1-1, is GAGVSQSPSNKVTEKGKDVELRCDPISGHTALYWYRQSLGQGLEFLIYFQGNSAPDKSGLPSDRFSAERTGGSVSTLTIQRTQQEDSAVYLCASSFRNRDTEAFFGQGTRLTVV.

This clonotype was counted at least ten times. The chain couples TRBV30 to TRBJ2-7, with TRBD2 matching over 7 bases. This CDR3 spans 14 amino acids. V lost 0 bases and J lost 1; bases outside the gene matches: 3. The germline CDR1 and CDR2 sequences are GTSNPN and SVGIG (reference sequence). The CDR3 is CAWSVLAGSYEQYF. Here the CDR3 DNA reads TGTGCCTGGAGTGTCTTAGCGGGTTCCTACGAGCAGTACTTC.

The J gene is TRBJ1-6, the V gene TRBV18; maybe TRBD1 (5 bases). CDR3 length: 14 amino acids. The V gene's germline CDR1 is KGHSH and CDR2 LQKENI. V dropped 5 bases and J dropped 5 bases, with 10 bases sitting between them. The CDR3 coding sequence is TGTGCCAGCTCATCGACAGACGATAATTCACCCCTCCACTTT. Protein sequence: CASSSTDDNSPLHF.

Only a few counts were recorded for this clonotype. This chain connects TRBV9 to TRBJ2-1, with D unclear. CDR3 size: 13 residues. Germline values: CDR1 SGDLS, CDR2 YYNGEE. V was cut by 2 bases and J by 9 bases, with 12 bases left in between. The CDR3, as DNA: TGTGCCAGCAGCGTGACACGGGTCGGTGAGCAGTTCTTC. Its protein is CASSVTRVGEQFF.

This clonotype was recorded many times. CDR3 loop: CASSLDPGLQETQYF. In DNA, the CDR3 is TGTGCCAGCAGCTTGGACCCGGGACTTCAAGAGACCCAGTACTTC. The V and J genes are TRBV7-9 and TRBJ2-5; the D gene is possibly TRBD2 (6 bases). The CDR3 loop spans 15 amino acids. Germline loops: CDR1 SEHNR, CDR2 FQNEAQ (reference sequence). V was trimmed by 3 bases and J by 2 bases, leaving 13 bases between them.

In this sample, this clonotype turned up a few times. The chain employs TRBV9 and TRBJ2-1; maybe TRBD2 (6 bases). The CDR3 loop spans 14 amino acids. The germline CDR1 and CDR2 sequences are SGDLS and YYNGEE. Trimming stripped 0 bases from V and 7 bases from J, with 11 bases between. The CDR3 bases are TGTGCCAGCAGCGTAGGACTAGGTAGGAATGAGCAGTTCTTC. This translates into CASSVGLGRNEQFF.

The gene calls are TRBV12-3 or TRBV12-4 and TRBJ1-3; the match to TRBD1 covers 7 bases. The CDR3 spans 15 residues. V trimming: 8 bases; J trimming: 0 bases; junction bases outside the gene matches: 7. CDR3 amino acids: CASGPGQSSGNTIYF. The DNA for the CDR3 is TGTGCCAGCGGACCGGGACAGAGCTCTGGAAACACCATATATTTT.

A few counts support this clonotype. This chain joins TRBV5-1 and TRBJ2-2, with 7 bases aligning to TRBD1. The CDR3 loop spans 17 amino acids. With V trimmed by 1 base and J by 3 bases, 9 bases remained unmatched. Germline loops: CDR1 SGHRS, CDR2 YFSETQ. This CDR3 reads CASSLRAVGGDTGELFF. For the CDR3, the DNA is TGCGCCAGCAGCTTGAGGGCGGTAGGGGGCGACACCGGGGAGCTGTTTTTT.

This clonotype showed up just a few times. The chain couples TRBV7-2 to TRBJ2-3, with 7 bases fitting TRBD2. CDR1 and CDR2 from the germline V gene are SGHTA and FQGNSA. Trimming cost V 3 bases and J 2 bases; bases outside gene matches: 5. The length of the CDR3 is 15 residues. CDR3 in amino acids: CASSFSGPPTDTQYF. CDR3 nucleotide sequence: TGTGCCAGCAGCTTTAGCGGGCCCCCCACAGATACGCAGTATTTT.

The genes are TRBV6-5 and TRBJ2-7, with 7 bases that match TRBD1. The CDR3 runs to 13 residues. Losses at the gene ends were 2 bases for V and 4 bases for J; bases not matched to a gene: 2. Germline CDR1 is MNHEY and CDR2 is SVGAGI. The CDR3 coding sequence is TGTGCCAGCAGTTACGACAGGGCGTACGAGCAGTACTTC. The encoded protein is CASSYDRAYEQYF.

In this sample, this clonotype turned up a few times. The chain couples TRBV10-3 to TRBJ1-1; D is ambiguous. The V and J ends lost 0 bases and 12 bases respectively, with 14 bases between them. From germline, CDR1 is ENHRY and CDR2 SYGVKD. This CDR3 is 13 amino acids long. In DNA, the CDR3 is TGTGCCATCAGTGAGTCAGGAGGGCTCGGAACTTTCTTT. It translates to CAISESGGLGTFF.

This rearrangement joins TRBV6-5 to TRBJ1-2, with D maybe TRBD1 (6 bases). This CDR3 has 17 amino acids. Looked up from germline, CDR1 is MNHEY and CDR2 is SVGAGI. Trimming shortened V by 0 bases and J by 5 bases, and 19 bases separated the two germline ends. The CDR3, as DNA: TGTGCCAGCAGTTACTCGAAGACAGGATCGACCTTTTATGGCTACACCTTC. The encoded protein is CASSYSKTGSTFYGYTF.

This clonotype was picked up a small number of times. The CDR3 sequence is CAISPAHARVTEAFF. In nucleotides, the CDR3 is TGTGCCATCAGCCCGGCTCATGCTCGCGTTACTGAAGCTTTCTTT. The genes are TRBV10-3 and TRBJ1-1; D unclear. Trimming removed 6 bases from V and 5 bases from J, with 19 bases in between. CDR3 size: 15 residues. Germline assignment: CDR1 ENHRY and CDR2 SYGVKD.

This clonotype was seen ten or more times. This sequence joins TRBV18 and TRBJ2-7; no clear D. The CDR3 contains 12 residues. Between the trimmed V and J ends, which lost 5 bases and 3 bases, there was a span of 8 bases. CDR1 and CDR2 (germline): KGHSH, LQKENI. The CDR3 reads CASSVNDYEQYV. Written as DNA, the CDR3 is TGTGCCAGCTCAGTGAATGACTACGAGCAGTACGTC.

This clonotype appeared a few times. This chain links TRBV24-1 with TRBJ1-5; weak D call: TRBD1 (6 bases). The CDR3 has 14 amino acids. The germline V and J ends were trimmed by 9 bases and 0 bases, with 11 bases remaining between them. Germline V CDR1 and CDR2: KGHDR, SFDVKD. The CDR3 region is CATGEGGSNQPQHF. For the CDR3, the DNA is TGTGCCACCGGGGAGGGGGGTAGCAATCAGCCCCAGCATTTT.

In this sample, this clonotype turned up a few times. The V gene is TRBV20-1, the J gene TRBJ1-2; the D gene is possibly TRBD1 (5 bases). Germline V lookup: CDR1 DFQATT, CDR2 SNEGSKA (reference sequence). The CDR3 is 12 amino acids. Trimming removed 5 bases from V and 8 bases from J, with 15 bases in between. Here the CDR3 reads CSAPDRGYGYTF. CDR3 DNA: TGCAGTGCTCCAGATCGGGGGTACGGCTACACCTTC.

The CDR3, as DNA: TGTGCCAGCAGCTCGATACAGGGAAACTATGGCTACACCTTC. This sequence encodes CASSSIQGNYGYTF. The chain has TRBV28 and TRBJ1-2, with a tentative D call TRBD1 (6 bases). The CDR3 totals 14 residues. Trimming shortened V by 6 bases and J by 2 bases, and 13 bases separated the two germline ends. Germline V gene data show CDR1 as MDHEN and CDR2 as SYDVKM.

This clonotype was seen a few times. The CDR3 is CASRDSASGNTIYF. As DNA, the CDR3 is TGTGCCAGCAGGGATTCGGCCTCTGGAAACACCATATATTTT. V usage is TRBV28 and J usage is TRBJ1-3, with no clear D. The V gene lost 6 bases and the J gene lost 0 bases, with 9 bases spanning the gap. The CDR3 is 14 amino acids. Germline V gives CDR1 MDHEN, CDR2 SYDVKM.

This clonotype was counted a few times. The chain recombines TRBV7-6 with TRBJ2-2; 8 bases fit TRBD2. CDR1 is SGHVS and CDR2 is FNYEAQ in the germline V gene. V was pared by 5 bases and J by 1 base, with 9 bases of the junction left unmatched. This CDR3 region has 17 residues. CDR3 coding DNA: TGTGCCAGCAGCCGCCGATTGCGGGGGGTGAACACCGGGGAGCTGTTTTTT. Translating it yields CASSRRLRGVNTGELFF.